These 9 T cell receptor beta chains were all obtained from the same sample, sequenced in a study of technical replicates of blood from a handful of donors. Sequenced by immunoSEQ multiplex PCR; TCRdb stores in-frame clones only, minus some. Found here are approximately 94,000 clones, less than 96% of them singletons; the top ten hold 0.35% to 0.45%. Sequenced input: T cells isolated from PBMCs. The receptors shown here come from a human donor in good health.

The rearrangement uses TRBV19 and TRBJ2-1; 7 bases fit TRBD2. The CDR3 sequence is 16 residues long. Germline trimming cut 3 bases from V and 4 bases from J; bases unmatched to any gene: 9. The V gene's germline CDR1 is LNHDA and CDR2 SQIVND (reference sequence). The CDR3 DNA reads as TGTGCCAGTAGTATTTCGGAGCGGGACTTTTACAATGAGCAGTTCTTC. Translated: CASSISERDFYNEQFF.

This chain connects TRBV5-1 to TRBJ1-5; the match to TRBD1 covers 7 bases. Germline CDR1 is SGHRS and CDR2 is YFSETQ. The trim removed 4 bases at V and 2 bases at J, leaving 3 bases unmatched. The CDR3 has 14 amino acids. The CDR3 DNA follows: TGCGCCAGCAGCCAGGGGGACGGCAATCAGCCCCAGCATTTT. Encoded protein: CASSQGDGNQPQHF.

The rearrangement joins TRBV11-2 to TRBJ1-2, with 8 bases matching TRBD1. The CDR3 has 14 amino acids. After removal of 5 bases from V and 4 bases from J, the junction contained 6 bases not matched to a gene. Germline loops: CDR1 SGHAT, CDR2 FQNNGV. The CDR3 spells CASSQGTGLYGYTF. Written as DNA, the CDR3 is TGTGCCAGCAGCCAAGGGACAGGCCTCTATGGCTACACCTTC.

This chain joins TRBV5-6 and TRBJ2-7, with TRBD2 matching over 9 bases. CDR1 and CDR2 (germline): SGHDT, YYEEEE. The V and J ends lost 4 bases and 1 base, in that order; junction bases with no gene match: 3. The CDR3 runs to 14 residues. CDR3 sequence (DNA): TGTGCCAGCAGCCCGGGACTAGCTTCCTACGAGCAGTACTTC. Translation gives CASSPGLASYEQYF.

The rearrangement joins TRBV5-1 to TRBJ1-5; no firm D call. The CDR3 is 13 amino acids. V was pared by 3 bases and J by 2 bases, with 6 bases between. Germline-derived CDR1 and CDR2 are SGHRS and YFSETQ. CDR3 nucleotides: TGCGCCAGCAGCTGGGAGGGCAATCAGCCCCAGCATTTT. This encodes CASSWEGNQPQHF.

The DNA for the CDR3 is TGTGCCAGCAGCCCGGGACTCTACTACAATGAGCAGTTCTTC. Amino acids: CASSPGLYYNEQFF. The chain combines TRBV14 with TRBJ2-1; maybe TRBD2 (6 bases). The V and J ends lost 4 bases and 3 bases respectively, with 10 bases between them. CDR3 length equals 14 residues. Germline lookup yields CDR1 SGHDN and CDR2 FVKESK. Combining the CDR3 with reference TRBV14 and TRBJ2-1 gives the whole variable domain EAGVTQFPSHSVIEKGQTVTLRCDPISGHDNLYWYRRVMGKEIKFLLHFVKESKQDESGMPNNRFLAERTGGTYSTLKVQPAELEDSGVYFCASSPGLYYNEQFFGPGTRLTVL.

The chain uses TRBV5-1 and TRBJ2-3; 9 bases are shared with TRBD2. The CDR3 contains 15 residues. The junction had 8 bases not matched to a gene; V was cut back by 5 bases and J by 4 bases. From germline, CDR1 is SGHRS and CDR2 YFSETQ. The CDR3 sequence is CASSGSGRPADTQYF. As DNA, the CDR3 is TGCGCCAGCAGTGGTAGCGGGAGACCTGCAGATACGCAGTATTTT. The variable domain in full, with the rest retrieved from reference TRBV5-1 and TRBJ2-3, is KAGVTQTPRYLIKTRGQQVTLSCSPISGHRSVSWYQQTPGQGLQFLFEYFSETQRNKGNFPGRFSGRQFSNSRSEMNVSTLELGDSALYLCASSGSGRPADTQYFGPGTRLTVL.

The J gene is TRBJ2-2, the V gene TRBV6-5; D unresolved. Germline CDR1 reads MNHEY; CDR2 reads SVGAGI. V lost 0 bases to trimming and J lost 1 base, with 6 bases between them. There are 15 residues in the CDR3. Written as DNA, the CDR3 is TGTGCCAGCAGTTACTCGTGGCAGAACACCGGGGAGCTGTTTTTT. Translated: CASSYSWQNTGELFF.

In DNA form, the CDR3 reads TGTGCCAGCAGTCCAGATCCGACGGGTTCAGATACGCAGTATTTT. Protein sequence: CASSPDPTGSDTQYF. V gene TRBV7-3 combines with J gene TRBJ2-3; the D is unclear. The germline V gene has CDR1 SGHTA and CDR2 FQGTGA. The CDR3 is 15 amino acids. The V and J ends lost 6 bases and 4 bases respectively, with 17 bases between them.